This T cell receptor (beta chain) comes out of a study of CD8 T cells in ankylosing spondylitis. Study outcomes and limitations: It appeared that ankylosing spondylitis blood was characterized by a TCR beta motif of several highly homologous variants.

The CDR3 sequence is 14 residues long. CDR1 and CDR2 from the germline V gene are SGHTA and FQGNSA. Trimming took 5 bases from V and 3 from J; bases not matched to a gene: 4. TCRdb redid the calling of the 5' RACE reads with MiXCR, one entry per CDR3 protein. The repertoire holds fewer than 400,000 distinct CDR3 sequences, 20% to 25% seen once, with approximately 16% in the top ten. This clonotype was found once. Its antigen remains unknown. This rearrangement joins TRBV7-2 to TRBJ2-4; 7 bases fit TRBD1. Sequenced: blood, either unsorted or a sorted T cell fraction (not recorded which). This clonotype was obtained from a male donor with ankylosing spondylitis. The CDR3 spells CASSPRDSKNIQYF. The CDR3 nucleotides are TGTGCCAGCAGCCCGAGGGACAGCAAAAACATTCAGTACTTC.